This record covers a single TCR beta chain. The antigen is undetermined. The length of the CDR3 is 15 residues. V shed 4 bases, J shed 6 bases, and the junction held 7 bases outside the gene matches. Germline V gene data show CDR1 as MNHEY and CDR2 as SVGAGI. The data stem from a study of T cell repertoires in cytomegalovirus infection. Study context: Through public TCR beta signatures, both CMV infection and matching HLA type were indicated.

Study results and caveats: Summed frequency of public TCR beta families distinguished CMV carriers with the relevant HLA. In two of eight donors, the top clonotype was HLA-C-restricted CMV-specific.

Each CDR3 protein is one row after TCRdb ran MiXCR on the reads. The repertoire holds more than 400,000 distinct CDR3 sequences, with more than 20% as singletons. Sequenced sample: PBMCs. This TCR was recovered from a human donor in good health (CMV status not recorded). Some clones in this sample may be carry-over from other donors' samples. This sequence joins TRBV6-5 and TRBJ2-2; 8 nucleotides align to TRBD2. DNA of the CDR3: TGTGCCAGCAGTTCTCTAGCGGGCACGTCCGGGGAGCTGTTTTTT. It is translated as CASSSLAGTSGELFF.